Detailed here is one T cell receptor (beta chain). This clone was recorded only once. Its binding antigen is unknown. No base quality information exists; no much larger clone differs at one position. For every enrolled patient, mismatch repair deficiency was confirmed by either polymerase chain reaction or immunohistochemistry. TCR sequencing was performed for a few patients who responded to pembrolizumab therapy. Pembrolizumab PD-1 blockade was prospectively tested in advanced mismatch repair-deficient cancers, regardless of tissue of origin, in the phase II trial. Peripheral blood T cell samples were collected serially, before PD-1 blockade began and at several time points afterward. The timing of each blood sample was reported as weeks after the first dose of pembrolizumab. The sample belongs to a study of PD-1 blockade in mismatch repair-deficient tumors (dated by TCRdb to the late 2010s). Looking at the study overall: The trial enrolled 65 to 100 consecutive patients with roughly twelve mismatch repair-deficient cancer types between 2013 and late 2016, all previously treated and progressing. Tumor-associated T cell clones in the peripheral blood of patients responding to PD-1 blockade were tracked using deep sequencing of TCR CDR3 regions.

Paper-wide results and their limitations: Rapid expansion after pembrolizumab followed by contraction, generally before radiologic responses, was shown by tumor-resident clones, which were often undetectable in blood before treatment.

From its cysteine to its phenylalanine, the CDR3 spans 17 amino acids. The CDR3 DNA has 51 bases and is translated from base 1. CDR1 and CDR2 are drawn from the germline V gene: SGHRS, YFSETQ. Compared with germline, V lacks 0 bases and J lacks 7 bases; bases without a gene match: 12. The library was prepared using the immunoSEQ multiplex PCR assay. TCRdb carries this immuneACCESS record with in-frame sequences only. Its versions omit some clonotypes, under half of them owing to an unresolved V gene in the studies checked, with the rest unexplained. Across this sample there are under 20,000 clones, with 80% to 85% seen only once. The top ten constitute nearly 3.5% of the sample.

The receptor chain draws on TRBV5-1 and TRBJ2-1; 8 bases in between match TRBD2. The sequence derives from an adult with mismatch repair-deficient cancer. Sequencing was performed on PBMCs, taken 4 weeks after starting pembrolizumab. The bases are TGCGCCAGCAGCTTGGGGCCAGGAGCGGGAGTGGCAAATGAGCAGTTCTTC. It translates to CASSLGPGAGVANEQFF.